The 12 T cell receptor beta chains listed next were all sequenced from one sample in a study of T-cell reconstitution after alpha-beta-depleted transplantation in children. Researchers prepared the TCRbeta library using unique molecular identifiers, the study reports. TCRdb fed the PCR reads into MiXCR, producing one record per CDR3 protein. This sample has roughly 570,000 distinct CDR3 sequences, with 27% found just once. The source material was PBMCs, sampled before TCRalphabeta/CD19-depleted stem cell transplant. Receptors originate from a boy younger than two with Wiskott-Aldrich syndrome, due to receive a stem cell transplant.

This clonotype has only a few counts. The gene calls are TRBV20-1 and TRBJ2-2, with 7 bases aligning to TRBD1. Trimming cost V 0 bases and J 4 bases; bases outside gene matches: 5. Germline CDR1 is DFQATT and CDR2 is SNEGSKA (reference sequence). The CDR3 loop spans 15 amino acids. The CDR3 is CSARDHRGPTGELFF. The DNA of the CDR3 is TGCAGTGCTAGAGACCACAGGGGTCCCACCGGGGAGCTGTTTTTT.

This chain connects TRBV12-3 or TRBV12-4 to TRBJ1-1, with 7 bases that match TRBD1. The CDR3 is 15 residues long. V was pared by 3 bases and J by 5 bases, with 9 bases of the junction left unmatched. CDR3 loop: CASSLTGRLGTEAFF. CDR3 nucleotide sequence: TGTGCCAGCAGTTTGACAGGGAGGTTGGGAACTGAAGCTTTCTTT.

There are a few counts of this clonotype. This rearrangement joins TRBV4-1 to TRBJ2-1; D gene uncertain. This CDR3 is built from 19 residues. In germline, CDR1 is MGHRA, CDR2 YSYEKL. Trimming removed 0 bases at V and 1 base at J, with 19 bases between. In nucleotides, the CDR3 is TGCGCCAGCAGCCAAGAGAAGTATCATGCGGAGAGATCCTACAATGAGCAGTTCTTC. It codes for CASSQEKYHAERSYNEQFF.

This clonotype was seen a handful of times. The chain carries TRBV29-1 and TRBJ1-2, with D perhaps TRBD1 (5 bases). The CDR3 spans 12 residues. CDR1 SQVTM and CDR2 ANQGSEA come from the germline V gene. The V and J ends lost 7 bases and 3 bases respectively, with 12 bases between them. The CDR3 DNA reads as TGCAGCGGCTCCGGGACCGACTATGGCTACACCTTC. The encoded protein is CSGSGTDYGYTF.

The chain carries TRBV7-9 and TRBJ2-1, with D perhaps matching TRBD1 (5 bases). The CDR3 runs to 13 residues. Trimming left V 1 base short and J 13 bases short, with 14 bases between. Germline CDR1 reads SEHNR; CDR2 reads FQNEAQ (reference sequence). CDR3 sequence (DNA): TGTGCCAGCAGCTTAGGGCTTCTGGACATCCAGTTCTTC. The encoded protein is CASSLGLLDIQFF.

On this clonotype itself: Compared with germline, one end of the junction differs, possibly owing to a read error. The chain recombines TRBV12-3 or TRBV12-4 with TRBJ2-7; 12 bases align to TRBD1. The length of the CDR3 is 12 residues. CDR3 amino acids: CASSLGTGGHFF. For the CDR3, the DNA is TGTGCCAGCAGTCTTGGGACAGGGGGCCACTTCTTC.

This clonotype was counted between two and nine times. The chain joins TRBV5-1 to TRBJ2-1, with TRBD2 identical over 13 bases. The V and J ends lost 4 bases and 6 bases, in that order; junction bases with no gene match: 4. CDR1 is SGHRS, CDR2 YFSETQ, per germline. This CDR3 contains 15 residues. CDR3: CASSGGLAGANEQFF. CDR3 sequence (DNA): TGCGCCAGCAGCGGAGGACTAGCGGGAGCCAATGAGCAGTTCTTC.

The V gene is TRBV3-1, the J gene TRBJ2-7; D is perhaps TRBD2 (5 bases). V was shortened by 1 base and J by 3 bases, with 10 bases between the two germline ends. The germline CDR1 and CDR2 sequences are LGHDT and YNNKEL (reference sequence). The CDR3 is made up of 14 amino acids. The chain's CDR3 is CASSQGIGVYEQYF. The CDR3 DNA follows: TGTGCCAGCAGCCAAGGAATCGGGGTCTACGAGCAGTACTTC.

Remarks on this clonotype: A junction boundary mismatches the germline segment, possibly from a read error. This chain joins TRBV20-1 and TRBJ2-1, with TRBD2 matching over 13 bases. The germline V gene has CDR1 DFQATT and CDR2 SNEGSKA (reference sequence). The CDR3 consists of 16 residues. The CDR3 DNA reads TGCTGTGCTAGCTCCCCTACTAGCGGGAGGGGCAATGAGCAGTTCTTC. This sequence encodes CCASSPTSGRGNEQFF.

The rearrangement uses TRBV5-1 and TRBJ2-3, with a possible D match to TRBD2 (5 bases). This CDR3 is built from 18 residues. With 0 bases removed from V and 0 bases from J, the gap between germline ends came to 17 bases. In germline, CDR1 is SGHRS, CDR2 YFSETQ. CDR3 region: CASSLDTGMGTSTDTQYF. CDR3 in DNA: TGCGCCAGCAGCTTGGATACGGGAATGGGAACTAGCACAGATACGCAGTATTTT. The full variable domain, completed using reference TRBV5-1 and TRBJ2-3, is KAGVTQTPRYLIKTRGQQVTLSCSPISGHRSVSWYQQTPGQGLQFLFEYFSETQRNKGNFPGRFSGRQFSNSRSEMNVSTLELGDSALYLCASSLDTGMGTSTDTQYFGPGTRLTVL.

The V call is TRBV11-2, the J call TRBJ2-1, with 8 positions matching TRBD1. The V gene end was trimmed by 8 bases and the J gene end by 4 bases; junction bases not matched to a gene: 10. The CDR3 runs 15 residues. Germline-derived CDR1 and CDR2 are SGHAT and FQNNGV. The CDR3: CASAANDRGYNEQFF. CDR3 bases: TGTGCCAGCGCTGCCAACGACAGGGGTTACAATGAGCAGTTCTTC.

This clonotype was seen a few times. This chain joins TRBV6-5 and TRBJ2-3; D gene unclear. CDR1 is MNHEY and CDR2 is SVGAGI in the germline V gene. This CDR3 has 14 residues. V lost 2 bases to trimming and J lost 5 bases, with 11 bases between them. The CDR3 DNA follows: TGTGCCAGCAGTTACGAGCAATCGGGAGATACGCAGTATTTT. This codes for CASSYEQSGDTQYF.